This T cell receptor beta chain was recorded in a study of cytomegalovirus exposure and HLA in healthy donors. Study information: There were approximately 81 million unique TCRs (from HLA-typed donors) in an early data release.

Whole-study results and caveats: Presence/absence comparisons presumed near-even sequencing depth among donors. A likely sequencing artifact accounted for one observed cluster of highly shared sequence variants.

For this clone: What it recognizes is unknown.

A multiplex PCR was run with 60 Vbeta primers and 13 Jbeta primers. Clones were sequenced by immunoSEQ multiplex PCR, and TCRdb holds only the in-frame ones, with some missing. Of approximately 140,000 clones in the sample, approximately 80% were seen once. The TCR comes from a male donor in good health and CMV-seronegative. The material sequenced was PBMCs.

In DNA, the CDR3 is TGTGCCAGCAGTAGACGGACAGGGAGGTGGACTGAAGCTTTCTTT. It yields the protein CASSRRTGRWTEAFF. The chain has TRBV28 and TRBJ1-1; TRBD1 matches 8 bases. The CDR3 has 15 amino acids. J was trimmed by 5 bases and V by 5 bases; bases with no gene match: 10. Germline lookup yields CDR1 MDHEN and CDR2 SYDVKM.